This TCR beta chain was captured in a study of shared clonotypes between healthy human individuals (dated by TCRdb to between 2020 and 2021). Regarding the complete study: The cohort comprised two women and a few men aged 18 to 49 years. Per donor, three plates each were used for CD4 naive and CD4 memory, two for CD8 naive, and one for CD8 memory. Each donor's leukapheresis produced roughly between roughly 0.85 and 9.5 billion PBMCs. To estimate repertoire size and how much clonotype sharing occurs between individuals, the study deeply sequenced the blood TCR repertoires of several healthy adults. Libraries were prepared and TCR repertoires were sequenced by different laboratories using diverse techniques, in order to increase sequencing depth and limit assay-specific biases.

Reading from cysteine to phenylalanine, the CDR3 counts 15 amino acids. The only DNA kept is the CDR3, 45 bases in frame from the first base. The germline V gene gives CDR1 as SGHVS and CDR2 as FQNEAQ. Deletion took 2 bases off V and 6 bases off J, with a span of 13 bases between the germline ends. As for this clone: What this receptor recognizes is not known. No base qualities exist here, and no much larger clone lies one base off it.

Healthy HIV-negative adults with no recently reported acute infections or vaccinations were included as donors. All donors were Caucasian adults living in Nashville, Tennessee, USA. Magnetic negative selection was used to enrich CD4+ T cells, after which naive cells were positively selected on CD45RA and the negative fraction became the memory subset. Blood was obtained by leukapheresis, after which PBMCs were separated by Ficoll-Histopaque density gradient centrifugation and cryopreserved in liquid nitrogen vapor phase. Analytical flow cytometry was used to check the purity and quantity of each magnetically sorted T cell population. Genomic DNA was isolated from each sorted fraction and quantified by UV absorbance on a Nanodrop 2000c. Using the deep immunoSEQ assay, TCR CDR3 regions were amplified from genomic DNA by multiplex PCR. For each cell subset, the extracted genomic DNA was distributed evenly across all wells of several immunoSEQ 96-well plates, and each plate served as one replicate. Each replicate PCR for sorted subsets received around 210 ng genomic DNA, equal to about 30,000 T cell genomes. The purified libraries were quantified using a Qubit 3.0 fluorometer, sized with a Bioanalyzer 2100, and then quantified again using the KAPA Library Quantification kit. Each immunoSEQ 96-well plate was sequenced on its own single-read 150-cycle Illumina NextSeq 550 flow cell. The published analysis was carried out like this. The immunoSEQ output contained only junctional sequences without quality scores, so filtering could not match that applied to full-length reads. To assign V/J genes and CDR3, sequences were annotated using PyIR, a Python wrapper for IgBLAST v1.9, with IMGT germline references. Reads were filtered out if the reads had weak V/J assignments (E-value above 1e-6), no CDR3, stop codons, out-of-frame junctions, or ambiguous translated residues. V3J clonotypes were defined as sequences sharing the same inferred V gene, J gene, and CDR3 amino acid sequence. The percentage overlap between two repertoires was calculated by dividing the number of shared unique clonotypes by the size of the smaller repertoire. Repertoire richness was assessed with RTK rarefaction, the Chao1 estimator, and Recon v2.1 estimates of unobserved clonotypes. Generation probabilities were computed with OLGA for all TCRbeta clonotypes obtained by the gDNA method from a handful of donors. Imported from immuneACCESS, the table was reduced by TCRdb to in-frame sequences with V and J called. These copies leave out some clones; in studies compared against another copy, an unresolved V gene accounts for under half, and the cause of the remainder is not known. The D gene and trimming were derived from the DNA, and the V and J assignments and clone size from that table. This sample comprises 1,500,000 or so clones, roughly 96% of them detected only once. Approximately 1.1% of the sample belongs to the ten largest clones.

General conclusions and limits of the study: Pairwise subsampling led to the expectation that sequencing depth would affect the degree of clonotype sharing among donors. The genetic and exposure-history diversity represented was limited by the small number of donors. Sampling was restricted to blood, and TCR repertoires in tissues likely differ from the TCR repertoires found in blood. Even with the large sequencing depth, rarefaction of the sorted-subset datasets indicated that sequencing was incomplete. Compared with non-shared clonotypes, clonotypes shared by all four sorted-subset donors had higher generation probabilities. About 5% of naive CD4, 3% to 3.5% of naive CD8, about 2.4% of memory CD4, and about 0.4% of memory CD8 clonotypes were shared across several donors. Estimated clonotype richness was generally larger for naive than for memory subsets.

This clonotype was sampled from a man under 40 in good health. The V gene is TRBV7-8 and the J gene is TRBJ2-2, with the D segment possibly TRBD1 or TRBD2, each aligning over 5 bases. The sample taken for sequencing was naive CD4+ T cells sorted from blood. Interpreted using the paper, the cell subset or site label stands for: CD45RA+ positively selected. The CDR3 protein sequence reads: CASSLWDGGPGELFF. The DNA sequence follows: TGTGCCAGCAGCTTATGGGACGGCGGTCCCGGGGAGCTGTTTTTT.